This section outlines one TCR beta chain sequence together with its context. Its antigen is undetermined. Focal radiation with ipilimumab CTLA-4 blockade was given to patients with chemo-refractory metastatic non-small-cell lung cancer. V shed 4 bases and J shed 0 bases, with 11 bases lying between them. Germline V lookup: CDR1 SGHRS, CDR2 YFSETQ. This CDR3 region has 16 residues. The data derive from a study of radiotherapy plus CTLA-4 blockade in lung cancer. Study information: There were objective responses in 15% to 20% of patients, and about 31% had disease control. General study findings and limits: Tumor-derived TCR clones expanded in blood after radiotherapy plus ipilimumab. Reports state that early shifts in blood T cell clones, with interferon-beta, best predicted response.

The assay was immunoSEQ multiplex PCR, and TCRdb's table has in-frame clones only and misses some. The top ten hold about 20% of the sample, which has around 38,000 clones, 70% to 90% seen once. Material: peripheral blood, obtained from a patient treated with radiotherapy plus ipilimumab. This TCR derives from a human donor with non-small cell lung cancer whose response to radiotherapy plus ipilimumab could not be evaluated. This chain joins TRBV5-1 and TRBJ2-6; D gene unclear. CDR3 amino acids: CASSRNPSSGANVLTF. In nucleotides, the CDR3 is TGCGCCAGCAGCCGTAATCCTAGCTCTGGGGCCAACGTCCTGACTTTC.